This T cell receptor beta chain originates from a study of T cell responses to AZD1222 COVID-19 vaccine. Germline-derived CDR1 and CDR2 are MDHEN and SYDVKM. V gave up 7 bases and J gave up 0 bases, with 9 bases separating them. This CDR3 is built from 13 residues. Assay: immunoSEQ multiplex PCR; the TCRdb copy retains only in-frame clones and omits some. The table includes 30,000 to 50,000 clones, 88% detected once. The chain has TRBV28 and TRBJ1-1; no reliable D call. This sequence was found in an adult who received the MenACWY meningococcal vaccine as a control. Sequencing used peripheral blood, obtained 28 days after the second dose of the MenACWY control vaccine. The CDR3 bases are TGTGCCAGCACAGACACCTTGAACACTGAAGCTTTCTTT. Residues: CASTDTLNTEAFF. Complete variable domain (other parts from reference TRBV28 and TRBJ1-1): DVKVTQSSRYLVKRTGEKVFLECVQDMDHENMFWYRQDPGLGLRLIYFSYDVKMKEKGDIPEGYSVSREKKERFSLILESASTNQTSMYLCASTDTLNTEAFFGQGTRLTVV.